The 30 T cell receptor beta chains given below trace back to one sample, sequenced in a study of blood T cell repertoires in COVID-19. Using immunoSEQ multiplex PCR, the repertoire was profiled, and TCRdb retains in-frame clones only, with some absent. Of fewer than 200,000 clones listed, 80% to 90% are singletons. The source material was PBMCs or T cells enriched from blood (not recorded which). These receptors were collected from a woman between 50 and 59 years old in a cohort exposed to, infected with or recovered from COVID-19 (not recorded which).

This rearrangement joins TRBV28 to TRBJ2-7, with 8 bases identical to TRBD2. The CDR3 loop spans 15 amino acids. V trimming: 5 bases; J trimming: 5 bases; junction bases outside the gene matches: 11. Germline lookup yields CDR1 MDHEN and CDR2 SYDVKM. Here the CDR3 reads CASSGYGAGEDEQYF. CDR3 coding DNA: TGTGCCAGCAGTGGATATGGAGCGGGAGAAGACGAGCAGTACTTC.

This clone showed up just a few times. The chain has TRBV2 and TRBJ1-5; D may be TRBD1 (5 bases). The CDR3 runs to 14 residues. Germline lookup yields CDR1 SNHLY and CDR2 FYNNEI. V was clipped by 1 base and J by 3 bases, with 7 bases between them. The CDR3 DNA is TGTGCCAGCAGTGAAGGACAGAACAATCAGCCCCAGCATTTT. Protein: CASSEGQNNQPQHF.

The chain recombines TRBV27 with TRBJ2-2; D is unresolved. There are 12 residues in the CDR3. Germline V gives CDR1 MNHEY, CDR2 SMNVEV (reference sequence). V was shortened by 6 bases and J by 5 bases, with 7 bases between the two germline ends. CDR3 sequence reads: CASSPLTGELFF. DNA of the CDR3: TGTGCCAGCAGCCCCTTGACCGGGGAGCTGTTTTTT.

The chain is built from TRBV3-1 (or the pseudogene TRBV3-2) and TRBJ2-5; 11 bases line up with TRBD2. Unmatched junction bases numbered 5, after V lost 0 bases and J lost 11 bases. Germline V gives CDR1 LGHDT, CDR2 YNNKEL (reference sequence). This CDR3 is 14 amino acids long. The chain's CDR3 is CASSQEPSGGSQYF. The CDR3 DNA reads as TGTGCCAGCAGCCAAGAGCCTAGCGGGGGGTCTCAGTACTTC.

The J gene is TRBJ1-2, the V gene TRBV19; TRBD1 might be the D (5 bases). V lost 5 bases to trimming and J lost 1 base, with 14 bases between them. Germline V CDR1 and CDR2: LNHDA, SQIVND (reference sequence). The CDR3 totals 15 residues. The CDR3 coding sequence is TGTGCCAGTAGTGGGTACAGGAACCTTAACTATGGCTACACCTTC. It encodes CASSGYRNLNYGYTF.

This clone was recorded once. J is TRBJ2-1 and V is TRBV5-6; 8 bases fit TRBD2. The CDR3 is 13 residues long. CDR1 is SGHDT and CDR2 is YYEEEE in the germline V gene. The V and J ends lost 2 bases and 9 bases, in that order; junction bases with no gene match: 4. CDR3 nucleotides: TGTGCCAGCAGCTTCGGGGCGGGAGGTGAGCAGTTCTTC. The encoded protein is CASSFGAGGEQFF.

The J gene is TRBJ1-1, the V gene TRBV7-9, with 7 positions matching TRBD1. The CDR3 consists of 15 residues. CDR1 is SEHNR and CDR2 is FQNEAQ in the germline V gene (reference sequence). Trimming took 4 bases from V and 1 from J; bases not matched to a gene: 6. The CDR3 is CASSSDRVGNTEAFF. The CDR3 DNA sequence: TGTGCCAGCAGCTCCGACAGGGTGGGGAACACTGAAGCTTTCTTT.

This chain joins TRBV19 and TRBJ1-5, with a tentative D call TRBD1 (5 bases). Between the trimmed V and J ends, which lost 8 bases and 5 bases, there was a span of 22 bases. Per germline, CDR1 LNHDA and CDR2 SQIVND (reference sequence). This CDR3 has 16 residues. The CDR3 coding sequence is TGTGCCAGTGTTAGTTCTGGGGGGAGAGGAGATCAGCCCCAGCATTTT. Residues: CASVSSGGRGDQPQHF.

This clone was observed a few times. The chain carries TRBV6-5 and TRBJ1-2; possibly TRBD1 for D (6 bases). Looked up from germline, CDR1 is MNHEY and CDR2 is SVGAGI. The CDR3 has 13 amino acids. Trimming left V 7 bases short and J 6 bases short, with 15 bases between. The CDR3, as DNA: TGTGCCAGCAAGCTTGACAGGAAGAATGGCTACACCTTC. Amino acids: CASKLDRKNGYTF.

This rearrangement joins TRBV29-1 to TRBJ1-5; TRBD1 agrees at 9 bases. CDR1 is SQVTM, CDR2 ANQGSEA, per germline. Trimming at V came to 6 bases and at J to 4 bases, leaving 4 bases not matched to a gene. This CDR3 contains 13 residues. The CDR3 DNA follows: TGCAGCGTCCGACAGGGGGAAAATCAGCCCCAGCATTTT. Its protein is CSVRQGENQPQHF.

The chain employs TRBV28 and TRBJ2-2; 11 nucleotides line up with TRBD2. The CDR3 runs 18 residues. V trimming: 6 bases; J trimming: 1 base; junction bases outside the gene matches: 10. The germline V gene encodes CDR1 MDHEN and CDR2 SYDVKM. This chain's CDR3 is CASRSIPGLAGNTGELFF. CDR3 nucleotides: TGTGCCAGCAGGAGTATCCCCGGACTAGCGGGGAACACCGGGGAGCTGTTTTTT.

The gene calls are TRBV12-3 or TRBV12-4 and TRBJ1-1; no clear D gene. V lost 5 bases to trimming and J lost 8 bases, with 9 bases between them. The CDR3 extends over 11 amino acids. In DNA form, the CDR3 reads TGTGCCAGCAGTCCGGGGTACGAAGCTTTCTTT. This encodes CASSPGYEAFF.

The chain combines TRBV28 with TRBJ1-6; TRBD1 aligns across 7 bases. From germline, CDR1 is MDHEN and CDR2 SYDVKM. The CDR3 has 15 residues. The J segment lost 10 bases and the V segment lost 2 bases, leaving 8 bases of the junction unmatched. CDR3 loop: CASSLPLTGDSPLHF. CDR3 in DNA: TGTGCCAGCAGTTTACCCCTAACAGGGGACTCACCCCTCCACTTT.

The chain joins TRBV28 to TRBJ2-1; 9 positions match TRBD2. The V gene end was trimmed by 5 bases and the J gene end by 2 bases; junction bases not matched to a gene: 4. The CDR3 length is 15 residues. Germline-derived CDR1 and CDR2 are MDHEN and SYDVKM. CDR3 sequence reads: CASSPLAGTYNEQFF. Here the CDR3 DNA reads TGTGCCAGCAGTCCCCTAGCGGGGACCTACAATGAGCAGTTCTTC.

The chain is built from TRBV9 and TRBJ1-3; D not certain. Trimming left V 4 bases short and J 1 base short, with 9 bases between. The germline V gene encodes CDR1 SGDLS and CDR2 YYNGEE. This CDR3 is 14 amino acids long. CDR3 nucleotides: TGTGCCAGCAGCTCTACCGTATCTGGAAACACCATATATTTT. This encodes CASSSTVSGNTIYF.

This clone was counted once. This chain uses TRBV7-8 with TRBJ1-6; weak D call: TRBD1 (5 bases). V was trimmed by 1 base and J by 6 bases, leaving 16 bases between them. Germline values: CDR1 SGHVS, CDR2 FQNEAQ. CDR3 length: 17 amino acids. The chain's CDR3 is CASSLEVRGGPNSPLHF. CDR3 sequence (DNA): TGTGCCAGCAGCTTAGAGGTACGCGGGGGACCTAATTCACCCCTCCACTTT.

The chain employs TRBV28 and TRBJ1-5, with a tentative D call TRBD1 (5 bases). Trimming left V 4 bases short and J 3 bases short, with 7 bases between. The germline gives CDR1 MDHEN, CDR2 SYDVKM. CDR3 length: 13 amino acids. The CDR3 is CASSWGLNQPQHF. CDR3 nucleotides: TGTGCCAGCAGTTGGGGCCTCAATCAGCCCCAGCATTTT.

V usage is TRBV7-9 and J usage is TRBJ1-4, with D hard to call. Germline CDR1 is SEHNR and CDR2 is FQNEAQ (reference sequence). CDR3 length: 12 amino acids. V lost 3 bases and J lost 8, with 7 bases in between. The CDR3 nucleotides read TGTGCCAGCAGCTTGGGCCGCGAAAAACTGTTTTTT. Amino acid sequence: CASSLGREKLFF.

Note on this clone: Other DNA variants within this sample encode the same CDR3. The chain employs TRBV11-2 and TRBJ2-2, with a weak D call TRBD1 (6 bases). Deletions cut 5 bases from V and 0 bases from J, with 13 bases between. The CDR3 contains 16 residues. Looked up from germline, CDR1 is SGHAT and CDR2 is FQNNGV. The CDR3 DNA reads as TGTGCCAGCAGCCGACGGACAGCATCGAACACCGGGGAGCTGTTTTTT. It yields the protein CASSRRTASNTGELFF.

CDR3 residues: CASRGGATYEQYF. The CDR3 nucleotides are TGTGCCTCAAGGGGGGGAGCGACCTACGAGCAGTACTTC. V is TRBV27 and J is TRBJ2-7; possibly TRBD2 for D (7 bases). In germline, CDR1 is MNHEY, CDR2 SMNVEV (reference sequence). The V end lost 11 bases, the J end lost 2 bases, and 16 bases lay between the germline ends. The CDR3 has 13 amino acids.

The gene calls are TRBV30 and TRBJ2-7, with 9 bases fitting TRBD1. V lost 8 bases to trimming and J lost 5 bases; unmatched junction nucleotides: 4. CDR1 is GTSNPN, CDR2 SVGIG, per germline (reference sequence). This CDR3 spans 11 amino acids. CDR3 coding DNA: TGTGCCGGGGGACAGGGCAACGAGCAGTACTTC. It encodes CAGGQGNEQYF.

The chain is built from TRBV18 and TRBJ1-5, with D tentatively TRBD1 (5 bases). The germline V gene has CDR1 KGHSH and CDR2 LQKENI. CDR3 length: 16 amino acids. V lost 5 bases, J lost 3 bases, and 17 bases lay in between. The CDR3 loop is CASSAFAGGNNQPQHF. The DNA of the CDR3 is TGTGCCAGCTCAGCCTTCGCCGGGGGGAACAATCAGCCCCAGCATTTT. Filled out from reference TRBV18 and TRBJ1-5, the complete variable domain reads NAGVMQNPRHLVRRRGQEARLRCSPMKGHSHVYWYRQLPEEGLKFMVYLQKENIIDESGMPKERFSAEFPKEGPSILRIQQVVRGDSAAYFCASSAFAGGNNQPQHFGDGTRLSIL.

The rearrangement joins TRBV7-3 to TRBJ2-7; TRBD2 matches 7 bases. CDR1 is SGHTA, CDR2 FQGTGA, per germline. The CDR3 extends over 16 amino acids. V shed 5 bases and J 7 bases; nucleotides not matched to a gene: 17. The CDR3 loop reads CASSHINPGGLGEQYF. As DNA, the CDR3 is TGTGCCAGCAGCCATATCAATCCGGGAGGTTTAGGAGAGCAGTACTTC. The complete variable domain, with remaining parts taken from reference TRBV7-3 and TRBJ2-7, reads GAGVSQTPSNKVTEKGKYVELRCDPISGHTALYWYRQSLGQGPEFLIYFQGTGAADDSGLPNDRFFAVRPEGSVSTLKIQRTERGDSAVYLCASSHINPGGLGEQYFGPGTRLTVT.

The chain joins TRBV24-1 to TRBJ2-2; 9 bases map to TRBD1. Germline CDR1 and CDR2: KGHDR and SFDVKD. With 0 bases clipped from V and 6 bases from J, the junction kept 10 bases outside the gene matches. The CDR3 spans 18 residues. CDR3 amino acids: CATSDLSTGGYRPGELFF. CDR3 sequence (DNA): TGTGCCACCAGTGATTTGTCAACAGGGGGCTACAGGCCCGGGGAGCTGTTTTTT.

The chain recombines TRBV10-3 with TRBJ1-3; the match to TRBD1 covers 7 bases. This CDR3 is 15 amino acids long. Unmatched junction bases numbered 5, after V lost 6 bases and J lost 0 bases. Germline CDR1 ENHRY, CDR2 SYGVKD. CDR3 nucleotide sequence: TGTGCCATCAGCGGACAGGCAGACTCTGGAAACACCATATATTTT. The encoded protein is CAISGQADSGNTIYF.

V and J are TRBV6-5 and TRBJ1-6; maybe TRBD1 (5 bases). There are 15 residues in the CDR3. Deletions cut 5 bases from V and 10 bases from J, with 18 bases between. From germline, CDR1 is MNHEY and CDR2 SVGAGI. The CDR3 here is CASSSGTIAQSPLHF. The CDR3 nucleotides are TGTGCCAGCAGTAGCGGGACTATTGCACAATCACCCCTCCACTTT.

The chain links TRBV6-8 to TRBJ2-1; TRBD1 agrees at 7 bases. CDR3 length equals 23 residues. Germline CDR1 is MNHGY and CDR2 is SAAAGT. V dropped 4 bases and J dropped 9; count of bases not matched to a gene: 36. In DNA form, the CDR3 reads TGTGCCAGCAGTTGGGCAAACCGTTTTAAGGGACAGCCAGCTTTCCTCCCCACAAGTGAGCAGTTCTTC. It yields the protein CASSWANRFKGQPAFLPTSEQFF.

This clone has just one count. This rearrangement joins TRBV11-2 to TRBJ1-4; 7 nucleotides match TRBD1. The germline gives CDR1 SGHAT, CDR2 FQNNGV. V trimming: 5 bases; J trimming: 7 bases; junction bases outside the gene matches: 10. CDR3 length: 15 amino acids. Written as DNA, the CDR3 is TGTGCCAGCAGCCCCCTGACAGGGAGGAGTGAAAAACTGTTTTTT. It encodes CASSPLTGRSEKLFF. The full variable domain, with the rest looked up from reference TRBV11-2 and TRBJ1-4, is EAGVAQSPRYKIIEKRQSVAFWCNPISGHATLYWYQQILGQGPKLLIQFQNNGVVDDSQLPKDRFSAERLKGVDSTLKIQPAKLEDSAVYLCASSPLTGRSEKLFFGSGTQLSVL.

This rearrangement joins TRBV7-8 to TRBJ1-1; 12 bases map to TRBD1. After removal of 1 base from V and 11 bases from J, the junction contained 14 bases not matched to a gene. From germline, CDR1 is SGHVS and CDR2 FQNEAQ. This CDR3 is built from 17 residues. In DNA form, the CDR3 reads TGTGCCAGCAGCTTAGTCCTAGGTGGGACAGGGGGCAGGGGGGCTTTCTTT. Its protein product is CASSLVLGGTGGRGAFF. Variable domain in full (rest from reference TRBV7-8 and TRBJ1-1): GAGVSQSPRYKVAKRGQDVALRCDPISGHVSLFWYQQALGQGPEFLTYFQNEAQLDKSGLPSDRFFAERPEGSVSTLKIQRTQQEDSAVYLCASSLVLGGTGGRGAFFGQGTRLTVV.

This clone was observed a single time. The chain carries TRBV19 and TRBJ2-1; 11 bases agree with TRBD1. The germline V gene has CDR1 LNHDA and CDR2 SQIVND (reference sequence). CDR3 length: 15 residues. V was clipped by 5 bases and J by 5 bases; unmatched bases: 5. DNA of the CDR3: TGTGCCAGTAGTTTGGACAGGGGGCAGGACAATGAGCAGTTCTTC. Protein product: CASSLDRGQDNEQFF.